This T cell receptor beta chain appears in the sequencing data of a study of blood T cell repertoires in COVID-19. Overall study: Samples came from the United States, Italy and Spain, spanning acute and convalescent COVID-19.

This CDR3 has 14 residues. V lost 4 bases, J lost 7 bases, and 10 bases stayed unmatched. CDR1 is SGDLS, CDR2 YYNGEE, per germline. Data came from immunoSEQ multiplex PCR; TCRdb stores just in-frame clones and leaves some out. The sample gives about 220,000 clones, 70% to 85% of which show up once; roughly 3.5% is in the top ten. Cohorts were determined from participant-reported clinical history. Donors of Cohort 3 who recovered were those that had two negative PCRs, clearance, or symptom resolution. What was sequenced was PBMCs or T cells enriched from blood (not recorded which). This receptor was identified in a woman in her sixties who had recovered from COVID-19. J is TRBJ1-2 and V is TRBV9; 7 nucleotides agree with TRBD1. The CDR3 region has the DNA TGTGCCAGCAGCCCTGGGACAGCGGGCGTTGGCTACACCTTC. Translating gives CASSPGTAGVGYTF. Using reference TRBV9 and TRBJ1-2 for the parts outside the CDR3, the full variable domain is DSGVTQTPKHLITATGQRVTLRCSPRSGDLSVYWYQQSLDQGLQFLIQYYNGEERAKGNILERFSAQQFPDLHSELNLSSLELGDSALYFCASSPGTAGVGYTFGSGTRLTVV.